This TCR beta chain was sequenced in a study of identical twins (dated by TCRdb to 2016 to 2018). A note on the overall study: To test whether fetal clonotypes persist, this study deep-sequenced TCR alpha and beta repertoires from monozygotic twins, from unrelated adults of various ages, and from cord blood. To rule out contamination, the twin experiments were replicated at different times with different library preparation protocols. Broader findings and caveats from the paper: Zero-insertion analyses could be partly confounded by invariant T cells such as MAIT and iNKT, although diverse VJ usage argued against such confounding for most clonotypes. Conclusions relied on cross-sectional statistical analysis, since the same donors could not be followed over many years. Fewer insertions were carried by abundant cord blood beta clonotypes; a weaker similar trend was observed in young adult naive repertoires, while no such trend was observed in memory repertoires. In monozygotic twins, out-of-frame TCR alpha sharing was systematically underestimated by recombination models, although the models agreed with sharing between unrelated individuals. Compared with coincidental sharing between unrelated individuals, out-of-frame TCR alpha sequences shared between twins had an excess of sequences with low generation probability. Excess twin sharing in beta out-of-frame sequences was weaker because fewer shared sequences lowered the signal-to-noise ratio.

Library preparation employed 5' RACE. TCRdb shows the sequencer as Illumina HiSeq 2000. Template switching added a universal primer binding site, and the final cDNA carried a unique molecular identifier that allowed TCR cDNA molecules to be counted accurately. Specific primers in the conserved constant-segment region were used to synthesize first-strand cDNA for TCR alpha and beta chains. To control for contamination, every cDNA library carried two barcodes: a SMART-Mk sample barcode plus Illumina barcodes. TruSeq adapter sequences and Illumina sample barcodes were added in two successive PCR steps. Sequencing of the TCR alpha and beta cDNA libraries was done on the Illumina HiSeq platform using custom primers. Concerning the study's data processing: MiGEC processed the raw reads to extract unique molecular identifiers, while MiXCR was used to determine the CDR3 positions. Recombination models were inferred per individual with the repgenHMM and IGoR tools using an EM algorithm. The tcR package in R was used for shared clonotype analysis, with sharing normalized by the product of cloneset sizes. Out-of-frame nonproductive sequences were analyzed to study raw recombination free of thymic and clonal selection effects. TCRdb passed the public sequencing reads through fastp at Q25 and MiXCR, retaining productive beta sequences. Each entry merges the rows of one CDR3 protein and shows their most common DNA and genes. V and J calls and clone size were set by TCRdb, not the authors. The sample table shows approximately 700,000 distinct CDR3 sequences, and over 15% are seen once. In total, the top ten clones hold under 15% of the sample.

From the germline V gene, CDR1 is SGHTA and CDR2 is FQGNSA. The V end loses 1 base and the J end loses 4 bases, and a stretch of 8 bases separates them. Including the terminal cysteine and phenylalanine, the CDR3 comprises 13 residues. The only DNA kept is the CDR3, 39 bases in frame from the first base. Every donor was a healthy Caucasian. The twin cohort comprised three pairs of female monozygotic twins, all aged roughly 18 to 30 years. Peripheral blood mononuclear cells were used as the source from which RNA for TCR libraries was isolated. With respect to this clonotype: Which antigen it targets is not known. No per-base quality is available; no much larger clone lies one base away.

The same specimen was also included in a second study, on T cells expressing NK-cell markers. As described in the second report: Under 10 donors provided sorted CD3+CD56+NKG2C+, CD3+CD56+NKG2C- and CD3+CD56-NKG2C+ T-cell subsets, whose TCR beta-chain repertoires were profiled. Seven of the eight sequenced donors were HCMV-seropositive and one was HCMV-seronegative. In several experiments an anti-gammadeltaTCR antibody was added to restrict sorting to alphabetaTCR-expressing T cells. In 5 to 7 donors, the dominant CD3+CD56+NKG2C+ clonotypes were found to rank among the top 10 CD8+ clonotypes and to make up roughly 1.0-8% of CD8+ T cells. Those dominant clonotypes were again the most abundant among CD3+CD56-NKG2C+ cells in a few donors, at about 28.3-60.1%. It remained unclear whether the expanded NKG2C-expressing T cell clones were specific for HCMV antigens. The study sequenced eight donors, all healthy volunteers chosen at random: three men and five women. To determine HCMV serostatus, a commercial ELISA kit was used to detect HCMV-specific IgG in serum. For a handful of donors, unsorted PBMC were also used to sequence bulk peripheral blood T-cell repertoires. MIGEC was used to demultiplex reads and group reads by UMI, and MiTCR was used to assemble and quantify clonotypes. To exclude erroneous sequences, any TCR cDNA sequence not supported by at least two reads was discarded. The tcR package was used for downstream repertoire analysis, and clonotypes were matched between fractions using CDR3 nucleotide sequence together with V segment. VDJmatch was used to annotate antigen specificity against VDJdb, with one amino acid substitution in CDR3 allowed.

The sequenced material came from PBMCs. Recombination joined TRBV7-2 with TRBJ2-7, with no D gene named confidently. The TCR comes from a woman aged 18-29 years in good health. The CDR3 has the sequence CASSLVARYEQYF. The bases are TGTGCCAGCAGCTTAGTAGCCCGGTACGAGCAGTACTTC.